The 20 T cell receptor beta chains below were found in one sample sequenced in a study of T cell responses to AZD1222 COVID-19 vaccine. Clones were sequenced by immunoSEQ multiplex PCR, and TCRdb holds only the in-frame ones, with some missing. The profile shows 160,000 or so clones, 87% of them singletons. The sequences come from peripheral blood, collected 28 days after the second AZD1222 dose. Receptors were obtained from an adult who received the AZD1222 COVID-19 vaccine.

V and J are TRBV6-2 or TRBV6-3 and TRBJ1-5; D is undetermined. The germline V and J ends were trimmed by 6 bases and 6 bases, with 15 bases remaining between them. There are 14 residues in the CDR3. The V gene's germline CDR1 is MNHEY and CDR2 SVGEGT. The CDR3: CASSPRGGSQPQHF. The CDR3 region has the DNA TGTGCCAGCAGCCCACGGGGAGGGAGTCAGCCCCAGCATTTT.

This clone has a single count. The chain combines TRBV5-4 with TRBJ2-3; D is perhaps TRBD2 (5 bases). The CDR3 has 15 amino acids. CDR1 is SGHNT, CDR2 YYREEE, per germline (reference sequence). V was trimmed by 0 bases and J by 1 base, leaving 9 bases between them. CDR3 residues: CASSLGESGTDTQYF. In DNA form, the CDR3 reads TGTGCCAGCAGCTTGGGGGAGAGTGGCACAGATACGCAGTATTTT.

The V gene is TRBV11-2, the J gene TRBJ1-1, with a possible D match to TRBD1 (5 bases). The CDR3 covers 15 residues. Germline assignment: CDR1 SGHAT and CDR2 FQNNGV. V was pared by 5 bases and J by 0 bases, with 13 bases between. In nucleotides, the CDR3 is TGTGCCAGCAGCCGGGATAGGGGTATGAACACTGAAGCTTTCTTT. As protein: CASSRDRGMNTEAFF.

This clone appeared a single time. The CDR3 bases are TGTGCCAGCAGCGTAGGGGTATTGGACACTGAAGCTTTCTTT. This translates into CASSVGVLDTEAFF. The J gene is TRBJ1-1, the V gene TRBV9; D gene ambiguous. CDR3 length: 14 residues. Trimming removed 0 bases at V and 3 bases at J, with 9 bases between. The germline CDR1 and CDR2 sequences are SGDLS and YYNGEE.

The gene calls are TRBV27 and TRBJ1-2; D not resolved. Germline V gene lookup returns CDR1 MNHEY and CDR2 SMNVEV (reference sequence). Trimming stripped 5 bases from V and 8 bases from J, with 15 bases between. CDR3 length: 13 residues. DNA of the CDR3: TGTGCCAGCAGTCCCAAGATTCCCCACGGCTACACCTTC. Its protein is CASSPKIPHGYTF.

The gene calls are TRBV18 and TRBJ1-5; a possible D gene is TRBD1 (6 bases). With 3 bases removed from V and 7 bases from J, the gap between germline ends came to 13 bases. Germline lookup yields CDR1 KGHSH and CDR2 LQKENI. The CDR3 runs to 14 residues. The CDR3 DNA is TGTGCCAGCTCACCGGGACAAAAAGGCCAGCCCCAGCATTTT. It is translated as CASSPGQKGQPQHF.

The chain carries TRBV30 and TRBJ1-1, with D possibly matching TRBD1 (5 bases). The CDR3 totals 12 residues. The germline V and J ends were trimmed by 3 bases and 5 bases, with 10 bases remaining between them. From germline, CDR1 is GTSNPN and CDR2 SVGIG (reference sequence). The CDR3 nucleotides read TGTGCCTGGAGCCCAGGGAGGACTGAAGCTTTCTTT. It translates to CAWSPGRTEAFF.

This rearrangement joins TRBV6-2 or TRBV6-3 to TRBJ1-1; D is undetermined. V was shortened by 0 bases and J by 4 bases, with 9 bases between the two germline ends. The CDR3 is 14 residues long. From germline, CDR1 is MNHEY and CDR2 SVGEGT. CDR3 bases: TGTGCCAGCAGTTACTCGCTCCCGGCCACTGAAGCTTTCTTT. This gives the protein CASSYSLPATEAFF.

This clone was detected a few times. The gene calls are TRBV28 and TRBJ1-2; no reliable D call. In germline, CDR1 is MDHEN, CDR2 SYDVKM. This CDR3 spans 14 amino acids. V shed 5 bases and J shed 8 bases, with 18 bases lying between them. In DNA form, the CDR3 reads TGTGCCAGCAGTGGACGGGTGCAAGGAGCGGGCTACACCTTC. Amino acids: CASSGRVQGAGYTF.

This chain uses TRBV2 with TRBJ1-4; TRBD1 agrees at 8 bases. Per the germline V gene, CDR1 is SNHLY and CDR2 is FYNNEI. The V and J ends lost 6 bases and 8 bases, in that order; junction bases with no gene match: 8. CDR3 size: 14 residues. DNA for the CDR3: TGTGCCAGCAGCGCGGACAGGGCTCCGGAAAAACTGTTTTTT. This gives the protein CASSADRAPEKLFF.

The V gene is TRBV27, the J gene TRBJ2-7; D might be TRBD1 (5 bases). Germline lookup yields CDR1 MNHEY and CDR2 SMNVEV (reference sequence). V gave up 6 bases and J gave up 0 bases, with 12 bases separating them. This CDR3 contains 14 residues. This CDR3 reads CASSTEDNSYEQYF. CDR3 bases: TGTGCCAGCAGCACCGAGGACAACTCCTACGAGCAGTACTTC.

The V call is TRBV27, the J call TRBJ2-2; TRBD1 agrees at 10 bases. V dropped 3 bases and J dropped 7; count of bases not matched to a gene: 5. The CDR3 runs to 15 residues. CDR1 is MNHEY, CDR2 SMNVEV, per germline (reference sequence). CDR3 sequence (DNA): TGTGCCAGCAGTTTTTGGGACAGGGGAAACGGGGAGCTGTTTTTT. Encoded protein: CASSFWDRGNGELFF.

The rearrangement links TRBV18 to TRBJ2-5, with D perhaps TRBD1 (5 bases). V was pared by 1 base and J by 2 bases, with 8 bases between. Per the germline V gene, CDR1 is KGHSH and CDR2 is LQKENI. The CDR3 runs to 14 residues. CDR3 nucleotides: TGTGCCAGCTCACCACTGGACATTCAAGAGACCCAGTACTTC. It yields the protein CASSPLDIQETQYF.

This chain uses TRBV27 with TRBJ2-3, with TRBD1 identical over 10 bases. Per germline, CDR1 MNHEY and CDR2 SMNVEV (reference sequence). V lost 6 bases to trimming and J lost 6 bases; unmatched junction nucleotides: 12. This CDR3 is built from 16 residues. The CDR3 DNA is TGTGCCAGCAGCCGGGACAGGGGTGCCCCACGTGATACGCAGTATTTT. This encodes CASSRDRGAPRDTQYF.

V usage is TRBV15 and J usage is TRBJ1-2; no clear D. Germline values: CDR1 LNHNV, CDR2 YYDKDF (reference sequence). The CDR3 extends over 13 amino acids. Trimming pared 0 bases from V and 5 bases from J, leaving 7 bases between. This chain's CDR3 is CATSRDKKYGYTF. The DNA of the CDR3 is TGTGCCACCAGCAGAGATAAAAAGTATGGCTACACCTTC.

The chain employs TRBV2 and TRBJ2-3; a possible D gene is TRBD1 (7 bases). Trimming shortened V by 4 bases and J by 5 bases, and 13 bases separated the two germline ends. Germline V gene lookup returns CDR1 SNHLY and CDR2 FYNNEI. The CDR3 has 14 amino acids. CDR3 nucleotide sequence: TGTGCCAGCAGTGGGTTGCAGGGGGGAGATACGCAGTATTTT. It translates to CASSGLQGGDTQYF.

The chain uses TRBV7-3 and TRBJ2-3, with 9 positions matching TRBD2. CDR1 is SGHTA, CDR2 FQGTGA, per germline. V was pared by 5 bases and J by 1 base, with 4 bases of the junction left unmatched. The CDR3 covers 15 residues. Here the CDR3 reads CASSPLAGGTDTQYF. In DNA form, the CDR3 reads TGTGCCAGCAGCCCGTTAGCGGGAGGCACAGATACGCAGTATTTT.

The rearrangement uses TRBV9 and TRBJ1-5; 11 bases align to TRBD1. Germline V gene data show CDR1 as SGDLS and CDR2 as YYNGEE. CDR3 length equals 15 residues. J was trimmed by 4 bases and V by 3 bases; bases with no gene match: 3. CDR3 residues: CASSAGTGGNQPQHF. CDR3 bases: TGTGCCAGCAGCGCAGGGACAGGGGGGAATCAGCCCCAGCATTTT.

CDR3 amino acids: CAINEDRDQPQHF. The CDR3 region has the DNA TGTGCCATCAACGAGGACAGGGATCAGCCCCAGCATTTT. The genes are TRBV10-3 and TRBJ1-5; 8 nucleotides match TRBD1. V was clipped by 7 bases and J by 5 bases; unmatched bases: 4. Germline V lookup: CDR1 ENHRY, CDR2 SYGVKD. The CDR3 length is 13 residues.

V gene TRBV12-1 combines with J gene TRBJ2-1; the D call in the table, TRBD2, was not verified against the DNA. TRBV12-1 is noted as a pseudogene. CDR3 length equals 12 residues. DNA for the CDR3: TGTGCCAGCAGCTCGAGACTCAATGAGCAGTTCTTC. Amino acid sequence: CASSSRLNEQFF.